The present entry profiles one T cell receptor beta chain with its context. These data are taken from a study of shared clonotypes between healthy human individuals. Overall study: Contributing individuals were two females and three males aged 18 to 49.

Per germline, CDR1 SGHRS and CDR2 YFSETQ. This CDR3 has 16 residues. V shed 4 bases and J shed 4 bases, with 20 bases lying between them. Deep-level assay runs were performed. As handled by the study authors: Junction-only sequences without quality scores came from ImmunoSEQ, so filtering differed. Here immunoSEQ multiplex PCR was the method, and the copy in TCRdb shows in-frame clones only, minus some. V, J and clone size are taken as reported in that table, and D and trimming were inferred from the DNA itself. The data contain roughly 1,500,000 clones, approximately 98.5% of them singletons. The chain recombines TRBV5-1 with TRBJ2-5; possible D gene TRBD2, 6 bases. The origin of this receptor is a man aged 25 to 40 in good health. What was sequenced was naive CD4+ T cells sorted from blood. Stated subset: CD45RA+ positively selected. The CDR3 reads CASSTSYPGLGETQYF. The CDR3 nucleotides read TGCGCCAGCAGCACCTCATACCCGGGACTCGGAGAGACCCAGTACTTC.